The 23 T cell receptor beta chains below all came from one sample that was sequenced in a study of T cell repertoires in cytomegalovirus infection. TCRdb passed the reads through MiXCR, listing each CDR3 protein once. Of a few hundred thousand distinct CDR3 sequences in the sample, about 18% are singletons; the top ten hold about half. Sequenced: CD8+ T cells from PBMCs. Receptors originate from a human donor in good health (CMV status not recorded). Some clones in this sample may be carry-over from other donors' samples.

Many counts were recorded for this clonotype. The chain employs TRBV29-1 and TRBJ2-1, with 8 bases fitting TRBD2. CDR1 SQVTM and CDR2 ANQGSEA come from the germline V gene. The CDR3 covers 15 residues. The trim removed 6 bases at V and 3 bases at J, leaving 10 bases unmatched. The CDR3 DNA reads as TGCAGCGTCCTTGGGGTAGCGGGGAGCTACAATGAGCAGTTCTTC. Encoded protein: CSVLGVAGSYNEQFF.

The rearrangement joins TRBV11-2 to TRBJ2-7; a weak D match, TRBD2 (5 bases). Trimming cost V 5 bases and J 2 bases, with 13 bases left between them. Germline assignment: CDR1 SGHAT and CDR2 FQNNGV. This CDR3 comprises 14 residues. In DNA form, the CDR3 reads TGTGCCAGCAGCCCAAGTCGGGGTCCCTACGAGCAGTACTTC. Amino acid sequence: CASSPSRGPYEQYF.

This clonotype was observed at least ten times. The chain joins TRBV2 to TRBJ2-7; D may be TRBD1 or TRBD2 (6 bases each). Germline V CDR1 and CDR2: SNHLY, FYNNEI. Trimming took 2 bases from V and 0 from J, leaving 14 bases between them. CDR3 size: 16 residues. CDR3 nucleotide sequence: TGTGCCAGCAGTGAACCCGGGGGCCTGGTCTCCTACGAGCAGTACTTC. Protein product: CASSEPGGLVSYEQYF.

The rearrangement joins TRBV4-2 to TRBJ2-7; 8 nucleotides match TRBD2. V was pared by 1 base and J by 5 bases, with 13 bases of the junction left unmatched. This CDR3 contains 17 residues. The V gene's germline CDR1 is LGHNA and CDR2 YNFKEQ. The CDR3 region is CASSQVLESAGGHEQYF. CDR3 sequence (DNA): TGTGCCAGCAGCCAAGTTTTAGAAAGCGCGGGGGGACACGAGCAGTACTTC.

This clonotype was seen a handful of times. The chain has TRBV6-5 and TRBJ1-2, with 11 nucleotides matching TRBD1. V was pared by 2 bases and J by 8 bases, with 7 bases of the junction left unmatched. The CDR3 totals 15 residues. Per germline, CDR1 MNHEY and CDR2 SVGAGI. In nucleotides, the CDR3 is TGTGCCAGCAGTTACGGGCCGGGACAGGGGGAGGGCTACACCTTC. Translation: CASSYGPGQGEGYTF.

This clonotype came up once. This chain's CDR3 is CASSPRLARYEQYF. CDR3 nucleotides: TGTGCCAGCAGCCCCAGACTAGCGAGATACGAGCAGTACTTC. This chain connects TRBV7-8 to TRBJ2-7; 8 nucleotides agree with TRBD2. V was pared by 5 bases and J by 4 bases, with 7 bases of the junction left unmatched. This CDR3 is 14 amino acids long. The germline V gene has CDR1 SGHVS and CDR2 FQNEAQ. The whole variable domain, filled in from reference TRBV7-8 and TRBJ2-7, reads GAGVSQSPRYKVAKRGQDVALRCDPISGHVSLFWYQQALGQGPEFLTYFQNEAQLDKSGLPSDRFFAERPEGSVSTLKIQRTQQEDSAVYLCASSPRLARYEQYFGPGTRLTVT.

The chain has TRBV14 and TRBJ1-6; D perhaps matches TRBD1 (5 bases). Trimming took 0 bases from V and 7 from J, leaving 16 bases between them. CDR1 is SGHDN, CDR2 FVKESK, per germline. The CDR3 spans 17 residues. CDR3 sequence (DNA): TGTGCCAGCAGCCAAGATTTCAGGTCTGGGGGAAATTCACCCCTCCACTTT. It codes for CASSQDFRSGGNSPLHF.

This chain links TRBV7-9 with TRBJ1-6; tentative D call: TRBD1 (6 bases). This CDR3 region has 15 residues. Per germline, CDR1 SEHNR and CDR2 FQNEAQ (reference sequence). V lost 7 bases, J lost 6 bases, and 16 bases lay in between. The CDR3 DNA is TGTGCCAGCACCCTCGGGGGGCGCACTAATTCACCCCTCCACTTT. As protein: CASTLGGRTNSPLHF.

The chain combines TRBV6-2 or TRBV6-3 with TRBJ1-1; D is unresolved. The V end lost 5 bases, the J end lost 9 bases, and 16 bases lay between the germline ends. Looked up from germline, CDR1 is MNHEY and CDR2 is SVGEGT. The CDR3 is 13 residues long. CDR3 sequence (DNA): TGTGCCAGCAGTGACGGAATTAGGCAGAAAGCTTTCTTT. Its translation is CASSDGIRQKAFF.

At least ten counts were recorded for this clonotype. This chain joins TRBV7-9 and TRBJ1-5; D unresolved. CDR1 is SEHNR, CDR2 FQNEAQ, per germline (reference sequence). The length of the CDR3 is 14 residues. V lost 1 base and J 0 bases, leaving 4 bases between the germline ends. CDR3 protein: CASSLVNSNQPQHF. The CDR3 DNA is TGTGCCAGCAGCTTAGTTAATAGCAATCAGCCCCAGCATTTT.

This clonotype was observed a handful of times. The rearrangement links TRBV28 to TRBJ2-5; the match to TRBD1 covers 9 bases. From germline, CDR1 is MDHEN and CDR2 SYDVKM. The trim removed 2 bases at V and 5 bases at J, leaving 9 bases unmatched. The CDR3 runs to 16 residues. The CDR3 DNA sequence: TGTGCCAGCAGTTTAAACTCCGGGACAGGGTGGGAGACCCAGTACTTC. Its translation is CASSLNSGTGWETQYF.

At least ten counts were recorded for this clonotype. The chain uses TRBV12-3 or TRBV12-4 and TRBJ2-3; 9 bases fit TRBD1. Germline trimming cut 4 bases from V and 0 bases from J; bases unmatched to any gene: 2. The CDR3 totals 15 residues. This chain's CDR3 is CASSWTGASTDTQYF. Here the CDR3 DNA reads TGTGCCAGCAGTTGGACAGGGGCTAGCACAGATACGCAGTATTTT.

This clonotype was counted between two and nine times. The CDR3 region is CASSLWQGAYEQYF. The CDR3 DNA reads as TGTGCCAGCAGTTTATGGCAGGGGGCTTACGAGCAGTACTTC. The chain carries TRBV28 and TRBJ2-7; 8 nucleotides match TRBD1. Germline CDR1 is MDHEN and CDR2 is SYDVKM. This CDR3 is built from 14 residues. Unmatched junction bases numbered 2, after V lost 0 bases and J lost 4 bases.

This clonotype was detected ten times or more. V is TRBV6-2 or TRBV6-3 and J is TRBJ1-4; D perhaps matches TRBD1 (6 bases). Germline V gives CDR1 MNHEY, CDR2 SVGEGT. The germline V and J ends were trimmed by 0 bases and 3 bases, with 11 bases remaining between them. This CDR3 is 16 amino acids long. CDR3 protein: CASSYSGARPNEKLFF. CDR3 nucleotides: TGTGCCAGCAGTTACTCGGGGGCTCGGCCTAATGAAAAACTGTTTTTT.

A few counts support this clonotype. This rearrangement joins TRBV28 to TRBJ1-5; 8 bases fit TRBD1. The CDR3 has 15 residues. With V trimmed by 6 bases and J by 6 bases, 10 bases remained unmatched. The V gene's germline CDR1 is MDHEN and CDR2 SYDVKM. CDR3 bases: TGTGCCAGCAGGGCGACAGGGGATTATTTTCAGCCCCAGCATTTT. This gives the protein CASRATGDYFQPQHF.

This clonotype was picked up a small number of times. The CDR3 spells CASSQESTGQETQYF. The CDR3 coding sequence is TGCGCCAGCAGCCAAGAATCGACAGGCCAAGAGACCCAGTACTTC. The V gene is TRBV4-1, the J gene TRBJ2-5; tentative D call: TRBD1 (6 bases). The germline gives CDR1 MGHRA, CDR2 YSYEKL. With 0 bases removed from V and 1 base from J, the gap between germline ends came to 9 bases. This CDR3 spans 15 amino acids.

This clonotype was seen only a few times. This chain links TRBV28 with TRBJ1-2, with D uncertain. The CDR3 contains 13 residues. The V gene lost 2 bases and the J gene lost 6 bases, with 10 bases spanning the gap. Germline CDR1 is MDHEN and CDR2 is SYDVKM. CDR3 amino acids: CASSLETLDGYTF. The CDR3 DNA is TGTGCCAGCAGTTTAGAGACTCTTGATGGCTACACCTTC.

J is TRBJ2-5 and V is TRBV29-1; tentative D call: TRBD1 (6 bases). CDR1 is SQVTM and CDR2 is ANQGSEA in the germline V gene. With 3 bases removed from V and 5 bases from J, the gap between germline ends came to 19 bases. The CDR3 is 15 residues long. CDR3: CSVDFGSGEWETQYF. Here the CDR3 DNA reads TGCAGCGTTGACTTTGGGTCAGGGGAGTGGGAGACCCAGTACTTC.

This clonotype was detected many times. V gene TRBV7-2 combines with J gene TRBJ2-7; tentatively, D is TRBD1 or TRBD2 (6 bases each). The ends were cut back, 5 bases at V and 0 bases at J, with 14 bases in the middle. Per germline, CDR1 SGHTA and CDR2 FQGNSA. CDR3 length: 15 residues. The CDR3: CASSIEGGPSYEQYF. The CDR3 bases are TGTGCCAGCAGCATCGAGGGGGGACCCTCCTACGAGCAGTACTTC.

There are many counts of this clonotype. The chain is built from TRBV7-2 and TRBJ1-3; D might be TRBD1 (6 bases). Trimming stripped 0 bases from V and 1 base from J, with 16 bases between. There are 18 residues in the CDR3. Per germline, CDR1 SGHTA and CDR2 FQGNSA. The DNA for the CDR3 is TGTGCCAGCAGCTTAGCGAGCTGGGGGCCTATTTCTGGAAACACCATATATTTT. It specifies CASSLASWGPISGNTIYF.

This clonotype was seen a handful of times. The V and J genes are TRBV4-1 and TRBJ1-2; D is ambiguous. Trimming removed 1 base from V and 2 bases from J, with 8 bases in between. Germline CDR1 MGHRA, CDR2 YSYEKL. This CDR3 contains 14 residues. The CDR3 region is CASSQVLGNYGYTF. The CDR3 DNA follows: TGCGCCAGCAGCCAAGTTTTGGGAAACTATGGCTACACCTTC.

CDR3 sequence reads: CSATSGEYNEQFF. CDR3 coding DNA: TGCAGTGCGACTAGCGGGGAGTACAATGAGCAGTTCTTC. The genes are TRBV20-1 and TRBJ2-1; 11 bases agree with TRBD2. The length of the CDR3 is 13 residues. In germline, CDR1 is DFQATT, CDR2 SNEGSKA (reference sequence). J lost 4 bases, V lost 6 bases, and 2 bases had no gene match.

This clonotype was observed many times. This rearrangement joins TRBV11-2 to TRBJ2-1, with D perhaps matching TRBD1 or TRBD2 (6 bases each). The CDR3 is 15 residues long. Looked up from germline, CDR1 is SGHAT and CDR2 is FQNNGV. Trimming pared 2 bases from V and 5 bases from J, leaving 13 bases between. The CDR3, as DNA: TGTGCCAGCAGCTTAAGTGCGGGGACAAACAATGAGCAGTTCTTC. Its translation: CASSLSAGTNNEQFF. Drawing the rest from reference TRBV11-2 and TRBJ2-1, the complete variable domain is EAGVAQSPRYKIIEKRQSVAFWCNPISGHATLYWYQQILGQGPKLLIQFQNNGVVDDSQLPKDRFSAERLKGVDSTLKIQPAKLEDSAVYLCASSLSAGTNNEQFFGPGTRLTVL.